These 32 T cell receptor beta chains were sequenced from one sample in a study of shared clonotypes between healthy human individuals (dated by TCRdb to 2020 to 2022). Preparation of the library involved the immunoSEQ multiplex PCR assay. Sourced from immuneACCESS, this table was stored by TCRdb with only in-frame sequences that have V and J called. A share of the clones is absent; for the studies checked, an unresolved V gene accounts for under half, and the remainder has no known explanation. Counted in this sample were hundreds of thousands of clones; over 65% of them appeared once. The ten top clones hold over 1.5% of the sample. The sequenced sample was memory CD4+ T cells sorted from blood. This specimen's cell subset or site label, interpreted: CD45RA-negative fraction. These receptors all stem from a woman under 40 in good health.

In this sample, this clone turned up a few times. CDR3 nucleotides: TGTGCCAGTAGCACCGACTTAACCCGACCCTACGAGCAGTACTTC. It codes for CASSTDLTRPYEQYF. The chain couples TRBV19 to TRBJ2-7; no clear D gene. Germline lookup yields CDR1 LNHDA and CDR2 SQIVND (reference sequence). V was clipped by 6 bases and J by 2 bases, with 17 bases between them. This CDR3 comprises 15 residues.

The chain has TRBV19 and TRBJ2-3; D is ambiguous. V was clipped by 5 bases and J by 2 bases, with 14 bases between them. CDR1 and CDR2 from the germline V gene are LNHDA and SQIVND (reference sequence). The CDR3 is made up of 15 amino acids. The CDR3 region has the DNA TGTGCCAGTAGTCTAAGGGATCCCGCCACAGATACGCAGTATTTT. Encoded protein: CASSLRDPATDTQYF.

This chain uses TRBV28 with TRBJ1-2; D is possibly TRBD1 (6 bases). The ends were cut back, 8 bases at V and 3 bases at J, with 16 bases in the middle. Germline assignment: CDR1 MDHEN and CDR2 SYDVKM. This CDR3 has 14 amino acids. CDR3 DNA: TGTGCCAGCTATGTAGGGGGGCGGGACTATGGCTACACCTTC. Protein: CASYVGGRDYGYTF.

The CDR3 protein is CASRRAGSDEQYF. As DNA, the CDR3 is TGTGCCAGCAGGAGGGCAGGGTCCGACGAGCAGTACTTC. This sequence joins TRBV14 and TRBJ2-7; D tentatively reads TRBD1 or TRBD2 (5 bases each). The length of the CDR3 is 13 residues. V lost 6 bases and J 5 bases, leaving 14 bases between the germline ends. The germline CDR1 and CDR2 sequences are SGHDN and FVKESK.

V usage is TRBV18 and J usage is TRBJ2-7; possible D gene TRBD2, 6 bases. The V end lost 5 bases, the J end lost 6 bases, and 20 bases lay between the germline ends. The CDR3 has 15 residues. The V gene's germline CDR1 is KGHSH and CDR2 LQKENI. As DNA, the CDR3 is TGTGCCAGCTCATTAGGGACTGATGTACGGGGCGAGCAGTACTTC. Residues: CASSLGTDVRGEQYF.

V usage is TRBV10-1 and J usage is TRBJ2-7; 12 nucleotides line up with TRBD2. There are 13 residues in the CDR3. The V gene's germline CDR1 is WNHNN and CDR2 SYGVQD (reference sequence). Losses at the gene ends were 7 bases for V and 2 bases for J; bases not matched to a gene: 0. In nucleotides, the CDR3 is TGCGCCAGCACTAGCGGGAGGGCCTACGAGCAGTACTTC. Translation: CASTSGRAYEQYF.

About this clone itself: Because the CDR3 is missing its conserved closing phenylalanine or tryptophan, this is likely a read error. No DNA is shown, since the ends of the CDR3 on it are uncertain; the CDR3 is the one TCRdb lists. The chain joins TRBV5-6 to TRBJ2-2. A total of 10 residues make up the CDR3, ends included. Per the germline V gene, CDR1 is SGHDT and CDR2 is YYEEEE. Here the CDR3 reads CASSHIPKCL.

The genes are TRBV18 and TRBJ2-5; D remains unclear. This CDR3 is built from 14 residues. V lost 3 bases to trimming and J lost 0 bases, with 8 bases between them. Germline loops: CDR1 KGHSH, CDR2 LQKENI. The DNA of the CDR3 is TGTGCCAGCTCACCGGTTACCGACCAAGAGACCCAGTACTTC. This codes for CASSPVTDQETQYF.

The chain has TRBV27 and TRBJ1-1, with D perhaps matching TRBD1 (5 bases). With 6 bases removed from V and 1 base from J, the gap between germline ends came to 9 bases. This CDR3 contains 13 residues. The V gene's germline CDR1 is MNHEY and CDR2 SMNVEV (reference sequence). This CDR3 reads CASSITGNTEAFF. The DNA for the CDR3 is TGTGCCAGCAGCATCACAGGGAACACTGAAGCTTTCTTT.

About this clone: A far larger clone is just one base off, so this is likely a read error. This sample also contains other DNA sequences that code for the same CDR3. This chain links TRBV7-3 with TRBJ2-1, with TRBD2 matching 7 bases. V was clipped by 5 bases and J by 0 bases; unmatched bases: 4. This CDR3 comprises 15 residues. CDR1 is SGHTA and CDR2 is FQGTGA in the germline V gene. The CDR3: CASSPQRDSYNEQFF. The CDR3 coding sequence is TGTGCCAGCAGCCCACAGCGGGACTCCTACAATGAGCAGTTCTTC. The entire variable domain, with the rest obtained from reference TRBV7-3 and TRBJ2-1, is as follows: GAGVSQTPSNKVTEKGKYVELRCDPISGHTALYWYRQSLGQGPEFLIYFQGTGAADDSGLPNDRFFAVRPEGSVSTLKIQRTERGDSAVYLCASSPQRDSYNEQFFGPGTRLTVL.

This chain connects TRBV28 to TRBJ1-1; D is perhaps TRBD1 (5 bases). CDR1 and CDR2 (germline): MDHEN, SYDVKM. The CDR3 runs to 12 residues. Trimming removed 7 bases from V and 6 bases from J, with 12 bases in between. CDR3 nucleotide sequence: TGTGCCAGCACCAAGACAGATTCTGAAGCTTTCTTT. Its translation: CASTKTDSEAFF.

The CDR3 here is CASSQEFQNTGELFF. CDR3 bases: TGCGCCAGCAGCCAAGAATTCCAGAACACCGGGGAGCTGTTTTTT. The V call is TRBV4-1, the J call TRBJ2-2; no definite D call. This CDR3 is 15 amino acids long. CDR1 and CDR2 (germline): MGHRA, YSYEKL. Trimming shortened V by 0 bases and J by 1 base, and 6 bases separated the two germline ends.

About this clone itself: Different DNA sequences within this sample yield the same CDR3. The chain recombines TRBV2 with TRBJ2-1; 8 bases map to TRBD2. This CDR3 region has 15 residues. Germline CDR1 and CDR2: SNHLY and FYNNEI. Unmatched junction bases numbered 2, after V lost 3 bases and J lost 1 base. The CDR3 DNA is TGTGCCAGCAGTGAGAGCGGGAGTTCCTACAATGAGCAGTTCTTC. Amino acids: CASSESGSSYNEQFF. Full variable domain (outside the CDR3, taken from reference TRBV2 and TRBJ2-1): EPEVTQTPSHQVTQMGQEVILRCVPISNHLYFYWYRQILGQKVEFLVSFYNNEISEKSEIFDDQFSVERPDGSNFTLKIRSTKLEDSAMYFCASSESGSSYNEQFFGPGTRLTVL.

This chain links TRBV28 with TRBJ2-6; a possible D gene is TRBD1 (5 bases). The CDR3 runs to 17 residues. Trimming cost V 4 bases and J 4 bases, with 17 bases left between them. Germline CDR1 reads MDHEN; CDR2 reads SYDVKM. CDR3 protein: CASSSTLGVSGANVLTF. The CDR3 region has the DNA TGTGCCAGCAGTTCCACCCTAGGGGTCTCCGGGGCCAACGTCCTGACTTTC.

In DNA, the CDR3 is TGTGCCAGCACCCCTCGGTCGTCTCAAAACAATGAGCAGTTCTTC. It specifies CASTPRSSQNNEQFF. The rearrangement uses TRBV7-6 and TRBJ2-1; D unclear. CDR1 is SGHVS and CDR2 is FNYEAQ in the germline V gene. Trimming shortened V by 7 bases and J by 5 bases, and 18 bases separated the two germline ends. The CDR3 runs to 15 residues.

This clone was observed a handful of times. V gene TRBV6-6 combines with J gene TRBJ1-5; no definite D call. Germline CDR1 reads MNHNY; CDR2 reads SVGAGI (reference sequence). This CDR3 has 14 residues. V lost 2 bases to trimming and J lost 5 bases, with 10 bases between them. The CDR3 nucleotides are TGTGCCAGCAGTTACAAGGGCACTGATCAGCCCCAGCATTTT. Translating gives CASSYKGTDQPQHF.

The V gene is TRBV7-9, the J gene TRBJ2-1; TRBD2 matches at 15 bases. Germline CDR1 and CDR2: SEHNR and FQNEAQ (reference sequence). The CDR3 runs 16 residues. The J segment lost 7 bases and the V segment lost 3 bases, leaving 4 bases of the junction unmatched. CDR3 sequence reads: CASSLGLAGGRNEQFF. For the CDR3, the DNA is TGTGCCAGCAGCTTGGGACTAGCGGGAGGCCGGAATGAGCAGTTCTTC.

The V call is TRBV27, the J call TRBJ2-3, with 11 bases lining up with TRBD2. Germline lookup yields CDR1 MNHEY and CDR2 SMNVEV (reference sequence). The CDR3 runs 14 residues. The V gene end was trimmed by 8 bases and the J gene end by 2 bases; junction bases not matched to a gene: 3. The DNA for the CDR3 is TGTGCCAGCCAGACTAGCGGGATCACAGATACGCAGTATTTT. As protein: CASQTSGITDTQYF.

The chain couples TRBV5-1 to TRBJ2-1; 12 bases map to TRBD2. The germline V gene encodes CDR1 SGHRS and CDR2 YFSETQ. This CDR3 has 16 amino acids. V lost 4 bases and J lost 8; bases outside the gene matches: 10. The CDR3 DNA is TGCGCCAGCAGCCTCCTGAGACTAGCGGGAGAGGATGAGCAGTTCTTC. Translation: CASSLLRLAGEDEQFF.

The rearrangement uses TRBV5-8 and TRBJ2-5, with 14 bases identical to TRBD2. Germline V gene lookup returns CDR1 SGHTS and CDR2 YDEGEE. V shed 7 bases and J 6 bases; nucleotides not matched to a gene: 8. This CDR3 has 15 residues. This chain's CDR3 is CASLGTSGRMKTQYF. Here the CDR3 DNA reads TGTGCCAGCCTAGGGACTAGCGGGAGAATGAAGACCCAGTACTTC.

There are a few counts of this clone. The chain links TRBV9 to TRBJ1-1, with 7 bases fitting TRBD1. The germline V gene has CDR1 SGDLS and CDR2 YYNGEE. Trimming removed 3 bases from V and 4 bases from J; junction bases left unmatched: 3. The CDR3 consists of 13 residues. The DNA of the CDR3 is TGTGCCAGCAGCGGACAGGGCCTCACTGAAGCTTTCTTT. It codes for CASSGQGLTEAFF.

Here the CDR3 DNA reads TGTGCCAGCTCACCCCGCCTCGCAGCAGAGAACACTGAAGCTTTCTTT. It codes for CASSPRLAAENTEAFF. The rearrangement links TRBV18 to TRBJ1-1; D unresolved. Germline V gene lookup returns CDR1 KGHSH and CDR2 LQKENI. The length of the CDR3 is 16 residues. The ends were cut back, 3 bases at V and 1 base at J, with 15 bases in the middle.

This sequence joins TRBV25-1 and TRBJ2-3, with D possibly TRBD2 on 5 matching bases. Germline CDR1 MGHDK, CDR2 SYGVNS. The CDR3 spans 13 residues. The V and J ends lost 6 bases and 2 bases respectively, with 9 bases between them. CDR3 amino acids: CASSPGLTDTQYF. CDR3 nucleotides: TGTGCCAGCAGCCCTGGACTCACAGATACGCAGTATTTT.

The gene calls are TRBV6-5 and TRBJ2-1; possible D gene TRBD1, 5 bases. The CDR3 runs to 13 residues. The V end was cut by 2 bases, the J end by 9 bases, with 11 bases between. Germline V CDR1 and CDR2: MNHEY, SVGAGI. The CDR3 coding sequence is TGTGCCAGCAGTTACGAGGCAGGGTTTGAGCAGTTCTTC. Protein product: CASSYEAGFEQFF.

This clone was seen just once. The chain has TRBV29-1 and TRBJ1-1, with a tentative D call TRBD1 (5 bases). The CDR3 contains 13 residues. Germline assignment: CDR1 SQVTM and CDR2 ANQGSEA. The V gene lost 7 bases and the J gene lost 3 bases, with 15 bases spanning the gap. In DNA form, the CDR3 reads TGCAGCGGGAGCTCGCAGGGTGACACTGAAGCTTTCTTT. Protein: CSGSSQGDTEAFF.

The rearrangement links TRBV5-1 to TRBJ2-3, with D uncertain. V dropped 4 bases and J dropped 2 bases, with 14 bases sitting between them. There are 15 residues in the CDR3. Germline loops: CDR1 SGHRS, CDR2 YFSETQ. The DNA of the CDR3 is TGCGCCAGCAGCCCCCCAGAACACCCCACAGATACGCAGTATTTT. Translated: CASSPPEHPTDTQYF.

This chain uses TRBV2 with TRBJ1-1; 10 bases align to TRBD1. Germline V gives CDR1 SNHLY, CDR2 FYNNEI. V dropped 6 bases and J dropped 1; count of bases not matched to a gene: 5. The CDR3 runs 15 residues. As DNA, the CDR3 is TGTGCCAGCAGATCCAGACAGGGGGCGAACACTGAAGCTTTCTTT. Translation: CASRSRQGANTEAFF.

With regard to this clone: Different DNA sequences within this sample yield the same CDR3. The gene calls are TRBV28 and TRBJ1-1; D not certain. The germline gives CDR1 MDHEN, CDR2 SYDVKM. Trimming left V 5 bases short and J 1 base short, with 11 bases between. The CDR3 consists of 14 residues. The CDR3 DNA reads TGTGCCAGCAGTCCCTCTTGGGGGAACACTGAAGCTTTCTTT. Translating gives CASSPSWGNTEAFF. Filled out from reference TRBV28 and TRBJ1-1, the complete variable domain reads DVKVTQSSRYLVKRTGEKVFLECVQDMDHENMFWYRQDPGLGLRLIYFSYDVKMKEKGDIPEGYSVSREKKERFSLILESASTNQTSMYLCASSPSWGNTEAFFGQGTRLTVV.

Worth noting for this clone: Other nucleotide sequences in the sample specify the same CDR3. The V and J genes are TRBV28 and TRBJ1-4, with 9 bases that match TRBD1. Germline lookup yields CDR1 MDHEN and CDR2 SYDVKM. This CDR3 spans 15 amino acids. Trimming took 5 bases from V and 5 from J; bases not matched to a gene: 6. The CDR3 region has the DNA TGTGCCAGCAGTAGCACCGGGACAGGGAATGAAAAACTGTTTTTT. Encoded protein: CASSSTGTGNEKLFF.

The genes are TRBV2 and TRBJ1-2; 8 positions match TRBD1. CDR1 SNHLY and CDR2 FYNNEI come from the germline V gene. V dropped 3 bases and J dropped 7; count of bases not matched to a gene: 13. This CDR3 spans 16 amino acids. CDR3 bases: TGTGCCAGCAGTGAGGGGCGACAGGGGCGGGGAGGTGGCTACACCTTC. It yields the protein CASSEGRQGRGGGYTF.

This clone was seen more than once but under ten times. This chain links TRBV10-3 with TRBJ2-3; the match to TRBD2 covers 7 bases. The CDR3 is 15 residues long. Germline V gives CDR1 ENHRY, CDR2 SYGVKD. V lost 2 bases, J lost 3 bases, and 5 bases stayed unmatched. The CDR3 spells CAISEDGGETDTQYF. The DNA of the CDR3 is TGTGCCATCAGTGAGGATGGGGGGGAAACAGATACGCAGTATTTT.

The J gene is TRBJ1-2, the V gene TRBV2; 7 nucleotides line up with TRBD1. The CDR3 totals 15 residues. V dropped 1 base and J dropped 2; count of bases not matched to a gene: 4. The germline gives CDR1 SNHLY, CDR2 FYNNEI. The CDR3, as DNA: TGTGCCAGCAGTGAAGGCGGGACAGCGAACTATGGCTACACCTTC. It translates to CASSEGGTANYGYTF.